Below are 3 T cell receptor beta chains sequenced from a single sample in a study of T cells after posttransplantation cyclophosphamide. This table comes from immunoSEQ multiplex PCR, and its TCRdb copy is limited to in-frame clones, with some not included. The sample consists of 9,500 to 15,000 clones, approximately 2% of them appearing once. A marrow graft followed busulfan-fludarabine conditioning, with cyclophosphamide on days +3 and +4. Sequences were derived from PBMCs, sampled after allogeneic stem cell transplant with posttransplant cyclophosphamide. The receptors shown here come from a male patient younger than 45 who received an allogeneic stem cell transplant from a related donor, was CMV-positive, and had no GVHD. Some of the T cells might come from the graft donor.

The V call is TRBV29-1, the J call TRBJ2-7; perhaps TRBD2 as D (5 bases). The germline V gene encodes CDR1 SQVTM and CDR2 ANQGSEA. V was shortened by 4 bases and J by 1 base, with 11 bases between the two germline ends. This CDR3 spans 13 amino acids. The CDR3 sequence is CSVAGGSSYEQYF. The DNA for the CDR3 is TGCAGCGTTGCAGGAGGCAGTTCCTACGAGCAGTACTTC.

This rearrangement joins TRBV6-6 to TRBJ2-3; TRBD2 matches at 9 bases. V was clipped by 0 bases and J by 4 bases; unmatched bases: 5. CDR3 length: 16 amino acids. Germline V lookup: CDR1 MNHNY, CDR2 SVGAGI (reference sequence). Here the CDR3 DNA reads TGTGCCAGCAGTTACTCGAGTAGCGGGAGAGCAGATACGCAGTATTTT. Residues: CASSYSSSGRADTQYF.

This clone was counted between two and nine times. V and J are TRBV6-4 and TRBJ2-1, with 8 positions matching TRBD2. The CDR3 totals 15 residues. The junction had 12 bases not matched to a gene; V was cut back by 6 bases and J by 8 bases. From germline, CDR1 is MRHNA and CDR2 SNTAGT. CDR3 amino acids: CASSPLSGARDEQFF. In DNA, the CDR3 is TGTGCCAGCAGCCCCCTTAGCGGGGCTCGGGATGAGCAGTTCTTC.